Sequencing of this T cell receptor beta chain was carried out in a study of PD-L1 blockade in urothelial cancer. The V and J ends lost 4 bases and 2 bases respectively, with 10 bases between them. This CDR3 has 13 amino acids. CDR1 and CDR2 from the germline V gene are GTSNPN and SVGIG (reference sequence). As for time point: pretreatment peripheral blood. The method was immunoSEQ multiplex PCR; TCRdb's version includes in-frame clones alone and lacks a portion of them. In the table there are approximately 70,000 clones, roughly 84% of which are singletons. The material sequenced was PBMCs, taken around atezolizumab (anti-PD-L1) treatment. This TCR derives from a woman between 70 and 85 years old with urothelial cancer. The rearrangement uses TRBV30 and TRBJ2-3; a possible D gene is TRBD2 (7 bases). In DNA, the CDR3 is TGTGCCTGGACGGGGGGACACACAGATACGCAGTATTTT. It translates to CAWTGGHTDTQYF.